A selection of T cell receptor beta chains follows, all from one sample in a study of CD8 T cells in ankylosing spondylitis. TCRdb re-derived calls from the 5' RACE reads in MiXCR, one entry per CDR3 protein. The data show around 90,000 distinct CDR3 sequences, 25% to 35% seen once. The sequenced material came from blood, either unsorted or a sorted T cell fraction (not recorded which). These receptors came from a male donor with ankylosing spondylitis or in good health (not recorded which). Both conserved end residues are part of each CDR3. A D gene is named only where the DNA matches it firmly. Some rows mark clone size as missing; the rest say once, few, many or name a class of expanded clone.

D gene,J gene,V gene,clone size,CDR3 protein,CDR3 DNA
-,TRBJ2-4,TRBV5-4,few,CASSLDGDIQYF,TGTGCCAGCAGCTTGGATGGGGACATTCAGTACTTC
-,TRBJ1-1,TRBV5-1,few,CASSLRFRGSTEAFF,TGCGCCAGCAGCCTAAGGTTCAGGGGTAGCACTGAAGCTTTCTTT
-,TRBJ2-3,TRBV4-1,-,CASSQEARTDTQYF,TGCGCCAGCAGCCAAGAGGCTCGCACAGATACGCAGTATTTT
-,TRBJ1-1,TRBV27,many,CASSDKMTSQVNTEAFF,TGTGCCAGCAGTGATAAAATGACTAGTCAAGTGAACACTGAAGCTTTCTTT
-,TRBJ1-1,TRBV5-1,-,CASSLEGGGRTEAFF,TGCGCCAGCAGCTTGGAGGGGGGAGGACGGACTGAAGCTTTCTTT
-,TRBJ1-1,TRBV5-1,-,CASSFAGNTEAFF,TGCGCCAGCAGCTTTGCCGGGAACACTGAAGCTTTCTTT
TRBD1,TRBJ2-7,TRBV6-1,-,CASRPGQGDYEQYF,TGTGCCAGCAGACCGGGACAGGGGGATTACGAGCAGTACTTC
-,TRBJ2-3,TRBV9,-,CASSASLGRGADTQYF,TGTGCCAGCAGCGCCTCTCTAGGGAGAGGCGCAGATACGCAGTATTTT
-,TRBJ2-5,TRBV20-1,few,CSAHRQPRDKETQYF,TGCAGTGCTCATCGACAGCCTCGAGATAAAGAGACCCAGTACTTC
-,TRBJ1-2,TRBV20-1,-,CSAYVSLPGYTF,TGCAGTGCTTACGTCAGTCTGCCTGGCTACACCTTC
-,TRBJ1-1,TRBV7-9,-,CASSLDATEAFF,TGTGCCAGCAGCTTGGACGCTACTGAAGCTTTCTTT
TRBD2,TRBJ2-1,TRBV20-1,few,CSAAGTSGRSSNEQFF,TGCAGTGCCGCCGGGACTAGCGGGAGATCGTCCAATGAGCAGTTCTTC
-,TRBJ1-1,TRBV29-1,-,CSVGGQNTEAFF,TGCAGCGTGGGAGGACAGAACACTGAAGCTTTCTTT
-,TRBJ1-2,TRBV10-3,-,CAISGSGEDGYTF,TGTGCCATCAGTGGCTCAGGGGAGGACGGCTACACCTTC
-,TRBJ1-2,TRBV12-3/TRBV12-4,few,CASSVRGYTF,TGTGCCAGCAGTGTACGTGGCTACACCTTC
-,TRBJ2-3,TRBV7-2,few,CASSLSPAGDTQYF,TGTGCCAGCAGCTTATCGCCGGCGGGGGATACGCAGTATTTT
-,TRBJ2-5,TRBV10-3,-,CAISEDPGETQYF,TGTGCCATCAGTGAGGACCCGGGAGAGACCCAGTACTTC
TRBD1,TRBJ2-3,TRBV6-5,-,CASSYSIWTGGRSDTQYF,TGTGCCAGCAGTTACTCGATTTGGACAGGGGGCAGGTCAGATACGCAGTATTTT
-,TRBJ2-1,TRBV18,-,CASSEIYRGQQFF,TGTGCCAGCTCAGAGATATATCGCGGACAGCAGTTCTTC
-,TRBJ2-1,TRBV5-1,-,CASSFEDGTNEQFF,TGCGCCAGCAGCTTCGAAGACGGAACCAATGAGCAGTTCTTC
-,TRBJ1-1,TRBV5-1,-,CASSSGDMNTEAFF,TGCGCCAGCAGTTCAGGGGACATGAACACTGAAGCTTTCTTT
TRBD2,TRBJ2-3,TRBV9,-,CASSVDIGGGLGTDTQYF,TGTGCCAGCAGCGTAGATATTGGTGGGGGACTAGGCACAGATACGCAGTATTTT
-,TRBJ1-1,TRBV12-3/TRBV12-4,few,CAWSLNTEAFF,TGTGCCTGGAGCTTGAACACTGAAGCTTTCTTT
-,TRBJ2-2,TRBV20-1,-,CSARGEQGSFGELFF,TGCAGTGCTAGAGGCGAGCAGGGGAGTTTCGGGGAGCTGTTTTTT